One sample yielded the 9 T cell receptor beta chains listed below, sequenced in a study of blood T cell repertoires in COVID-19. Profiled with immunoSEQ multiplex PCR; TCRdb holds only in-frame clones, not every one. The data contain 250,000 to 300,000 clones, roughly 90% of them singletons. The sequencing input was peripheral blood. These TCRs come from a woman in her 30s with active or convalescent COVID-19.

The V gene is TRBV9, the J gene TRBJ2-5; the match to TRBD2 covers 15 bases. The V gene's germline CDR1 is SGDLS and CDR2 YYNGEE. The CDR3 runs 16 residues. The V gene end was trimmed by 3 bases and the J gene end by 5 bases; junction bases not matched to a gene: 5. DNA of the CDR3: TGTGCCAGCAGCGCCGGACTAGCGGGGGGGCTGGAGACCCAGTACTTC. Translated, it gives CASSAGLAGGLETQYF.

The genes are TRBV6-6 and TRBJ1-1; 9 bases match TRBD1. CDR1 is MNHNY and CDR2 is SVGAGI in the germline V gene (reference sequence). This CDR3 comprises 13 residues. Trimming took 2 bases from V and 9 from J; bases not matched to a gene: 4. DNA of the CDR3: TGTGCCAGCAGTTACGGTGACAGGGGGAAAGCTTTCTTT. Amino acids: CASSYGDRGKAFF.

The V and J genes are TRBV9 and TRBJ2-1; 8 nucleotides line up with TRBD1. J lost 5 bases, V lost 3 bases, and 10 bases had no gene match. The CDR3 runs to 16 residues. Germline loops: CDR1 SGDLS, CDR2 YYNGEE. The CDR3 loop is CASSAPNRGDHNEQFF. CDR3 coding DNA: TGTGCCAGCAGCGCGCCGAACAGGGGGGACCACAATGAGCAGTTCTTC.

The chain has TRBV9 and TRBJ1-2, with D perhaps matching TRBD1 (6 bases). This CDR3 region has 15 residues. V was clipped by 4 bases and J by 4 bases, with 17 bases between them. CDR1 and CDR2 from the germline V gene are SGDLS and YYNGEE. CDR3 loop: CASSPRGGGSYGYTF. CDR3 DNA sequence: TGTGCCAGCAGCCCGAGAGGGGGAGGGTCCTATGGCTACACCTTC.

The V gene is TRBV5-1, the J gene TRBJ1-6, with 12 bases that match TRBD1. V was clipped by 4 bases and J by 11 bases; unmatched bases: 10. The CDR3 runs 16 residues. CDR1 and CDR2 (germline): SGHRS, YFSETQ. The CDR3 nucleotides read TGCGCCAGCAGCCCAGGGACAGGGGGCGAGCTTCCACCCCTCCACTTT. As protein: CASSPGTGGELPPLHF.

This chain joins TRBV9 and TRBJ2-4; no definite D call. V lost 2 bases to trimming and J lost 7 bases, with 13 bases between them. Germline CDR1 and CDR2: SGDLS and YYNGEE. The CDR3 runs 14 residues. DNA of the CDR3: TGTGCCAGCAGCGTTAGTAGTTTCGATAACATTCAGTACTTC. Protein product: CASSVSSFDNIQYF.

This clone was recorded a few times. This rearrangement joins TRBV24-1 to TRBJ2-2; D call uncertain. Per the germline V gene, CDR1 is KGHDR and CDR2 is SFDVKD. V was clipped by 1 base and J by 1 base, with 6 bases between them. This CDR3 is built from 15 residues. The CDR3 protein is CATSDLGGNTGELFF. In DNA, the CDR3 is TGTGCCACCAGTGATTTAGGCGGGAACACCGGGGAGCTGTTTTTT.

The J gene is TRBJ2-5, the V gene TRBV5-5; 11 nucleotides agree with TRBD2. This CDR3 has 19 amino acids. Germline V CDR1 and CDR2: SGHKS, YYEKEE (reference sequence). Trimming at V came to 4 bases and at J to 5 bases, leaving 19 bases not matched to a gene. In nucleotides, the CDR3 is TGTGCCAGCAGCCCTCACAACCCCTTACTAGCGGGGGAAAGGGAGACCCAGTACTTC. This translates into CASSPHNPLLAGERETQYF.

V and J are TRBV10-3 and TRBJ1-2; the D gene is possibly TRBD1 (5 bases). Trimming shortened V by 7 bases and J by 10 bases, and 16 bases separated the two germline ends. CDR1 is ENHRY, CDR2 SYGVKD, per germline. The CDR3 consists of 12 residues. This CDR3 reads CAITTGGDLYTF. CDR3 sequence (DNA): TGTGCCATCACGACTGGAGGGGACCTCTACACCTTC.